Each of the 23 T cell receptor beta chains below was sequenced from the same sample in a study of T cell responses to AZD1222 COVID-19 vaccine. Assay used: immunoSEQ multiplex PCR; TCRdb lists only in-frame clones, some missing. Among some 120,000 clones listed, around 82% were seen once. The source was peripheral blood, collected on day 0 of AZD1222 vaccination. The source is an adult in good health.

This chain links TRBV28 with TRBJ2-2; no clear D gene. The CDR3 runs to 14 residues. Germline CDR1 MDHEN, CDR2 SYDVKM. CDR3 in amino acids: CATLGPANTGELFF. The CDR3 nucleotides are TGTGCGACGCTAGGGCCTGCGAACACCGGGGAGCTGTTTTTT.

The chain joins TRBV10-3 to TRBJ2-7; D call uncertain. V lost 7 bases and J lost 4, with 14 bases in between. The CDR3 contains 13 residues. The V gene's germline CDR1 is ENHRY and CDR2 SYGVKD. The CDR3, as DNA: TGTGCCATCACTCCAAACGCGGCATACGAGCAGTACTTC. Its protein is CAITPNAAYEQYF.

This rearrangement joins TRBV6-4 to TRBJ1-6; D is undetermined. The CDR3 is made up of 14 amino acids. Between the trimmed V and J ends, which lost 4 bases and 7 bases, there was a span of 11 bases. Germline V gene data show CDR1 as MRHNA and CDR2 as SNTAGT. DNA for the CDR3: TGTGCCAGCAGTGTTGGCAGCTCAAATTCACCCCTCCACTTT. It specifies CASSVGSSNSPLHF.

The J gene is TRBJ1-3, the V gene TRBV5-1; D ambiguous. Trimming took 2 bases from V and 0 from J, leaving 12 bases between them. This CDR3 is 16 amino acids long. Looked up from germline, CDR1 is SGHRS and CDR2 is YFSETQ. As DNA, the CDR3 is TGCGCCAGCAGCTTTGGCGGCGCCGGCTCTGGAAACACCATATATTTT. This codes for CASSFGGAGSGNTIYF.

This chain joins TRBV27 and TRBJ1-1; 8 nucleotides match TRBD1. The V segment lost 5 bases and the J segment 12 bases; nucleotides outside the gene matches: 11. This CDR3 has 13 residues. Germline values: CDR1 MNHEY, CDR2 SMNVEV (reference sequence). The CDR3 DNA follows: TGTGCCAGCAGTACCGGACAGGGAAGATCGACTTTCTTT. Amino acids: CASSTGQGRSTFF.

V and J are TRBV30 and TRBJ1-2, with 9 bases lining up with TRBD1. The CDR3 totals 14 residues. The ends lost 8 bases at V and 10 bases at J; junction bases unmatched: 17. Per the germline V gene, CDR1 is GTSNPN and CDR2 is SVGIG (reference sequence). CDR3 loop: CANRIMDRGHVYTF. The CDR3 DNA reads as TGTGCCAACAGAATAATGGACAGGGGCCATGTCTACACCTTC.

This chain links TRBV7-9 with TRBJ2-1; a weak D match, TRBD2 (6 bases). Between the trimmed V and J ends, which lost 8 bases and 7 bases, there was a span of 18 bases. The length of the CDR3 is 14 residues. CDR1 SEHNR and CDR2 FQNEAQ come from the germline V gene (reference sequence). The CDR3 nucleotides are TGTGCCAGCGGGGAGGTTCGGAGCGGGAATGAGCAGTTCTTC. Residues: CASGEVRSGNEQFF.

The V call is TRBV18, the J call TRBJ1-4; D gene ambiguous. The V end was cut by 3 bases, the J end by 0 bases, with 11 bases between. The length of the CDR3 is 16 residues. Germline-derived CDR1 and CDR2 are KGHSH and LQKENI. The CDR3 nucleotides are TGTGCCAGCTCACCTCGGGCACCCGCAACTAATGAAAAACTGTTTTTT. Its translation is CASSPRAPATNEKLFF.

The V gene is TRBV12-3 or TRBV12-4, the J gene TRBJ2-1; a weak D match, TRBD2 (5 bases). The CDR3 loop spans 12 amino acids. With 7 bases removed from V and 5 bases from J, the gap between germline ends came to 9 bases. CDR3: CASTGLDNEQFF. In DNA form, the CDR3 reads TGTGCCAGCACCGGACTCGACAATGAGCAGTTCTTC.

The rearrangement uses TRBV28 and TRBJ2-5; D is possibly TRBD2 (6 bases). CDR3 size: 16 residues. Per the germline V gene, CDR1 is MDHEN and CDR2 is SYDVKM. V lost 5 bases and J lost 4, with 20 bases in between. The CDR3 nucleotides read TGTGCCAGCAGTCCAACAGTTGGGGGGAAGGGAGAGACCCAGTACTTC. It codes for CASSPTVGGKGETQYF.

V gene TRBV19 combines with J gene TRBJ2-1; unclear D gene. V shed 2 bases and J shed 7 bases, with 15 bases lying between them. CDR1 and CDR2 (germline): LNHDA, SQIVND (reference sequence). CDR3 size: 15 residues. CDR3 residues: CASSIRLALGNEQFF. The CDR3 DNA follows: TGTGCCAGTAGTATACGTCTCGCCCTTGGAAATGAGCAGTTCTTC.

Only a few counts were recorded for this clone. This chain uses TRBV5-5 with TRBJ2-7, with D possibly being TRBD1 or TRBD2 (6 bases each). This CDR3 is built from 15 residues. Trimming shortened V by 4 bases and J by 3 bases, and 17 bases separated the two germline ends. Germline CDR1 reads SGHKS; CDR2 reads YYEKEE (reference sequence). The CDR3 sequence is CASSPGGQVNYEQYF. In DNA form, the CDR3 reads TGTGCCAGCAGCCCCGGGGGCCAGGTGAACTACGAGCAGTACTTC.

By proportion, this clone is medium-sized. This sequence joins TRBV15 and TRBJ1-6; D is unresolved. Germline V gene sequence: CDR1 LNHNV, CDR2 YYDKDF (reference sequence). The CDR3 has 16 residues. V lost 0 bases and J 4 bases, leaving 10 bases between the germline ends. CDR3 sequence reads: CATSRDSPDYNSPLHF. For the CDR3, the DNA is TGTGCCACCAGCAGAGATTCCCCAGATTATAATTCACCCCTCCACTTT.

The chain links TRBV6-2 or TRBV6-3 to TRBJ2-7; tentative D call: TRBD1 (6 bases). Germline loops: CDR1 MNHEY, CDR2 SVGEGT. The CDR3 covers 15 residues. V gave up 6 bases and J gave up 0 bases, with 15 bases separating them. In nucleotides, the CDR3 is TGTGCCAGCAGCCCTCGAGGGACATCCTCCTACGAGCAGTACTTC. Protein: CASSPRGTSSYEQYF.

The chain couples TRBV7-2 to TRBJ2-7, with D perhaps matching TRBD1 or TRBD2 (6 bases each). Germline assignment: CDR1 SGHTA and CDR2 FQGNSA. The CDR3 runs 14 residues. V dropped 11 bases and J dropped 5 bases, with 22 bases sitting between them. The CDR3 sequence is CAGQGHPGGDEQYF. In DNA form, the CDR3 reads TGTGCCGGCCAGGGACACCCCGGGGGAGACGAGCAGTACTTC.

CDR3 sequence (DNA): TGTGCCAGCAGTCTATCGGGACAGGGGAGGGGAAACACCATATATTTT. This codes for CASSLSGQGRGNTIYF. The chain carries TRBV5-4 and TRBJ1-3; 10 bases align to TRBD1. The trim removed 5 bases at V and 4 bases at J, leaving 9 bases unmatched. The CDR3 is 16 amino acids. Germline V CDR1 and CDR2: SGHNT, YYREEE (reference sequence).

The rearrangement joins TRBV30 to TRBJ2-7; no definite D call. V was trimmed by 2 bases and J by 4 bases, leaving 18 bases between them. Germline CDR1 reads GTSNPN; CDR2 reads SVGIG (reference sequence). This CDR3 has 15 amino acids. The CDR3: CAWSFRPPGVYEQYF. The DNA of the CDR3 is TGTGCCTGGAGTTTCCGACCCCCTGGGGTTTACGAGCAGTACTTC.

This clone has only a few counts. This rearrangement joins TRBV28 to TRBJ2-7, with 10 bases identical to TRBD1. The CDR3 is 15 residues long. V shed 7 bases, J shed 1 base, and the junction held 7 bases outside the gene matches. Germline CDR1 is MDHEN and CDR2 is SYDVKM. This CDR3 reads CASKFGQGVSYEQYF. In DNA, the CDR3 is TGTGCCAGCAAGTTCGGACAGGGGGTGTCCTACGAGCAGTACTTC.

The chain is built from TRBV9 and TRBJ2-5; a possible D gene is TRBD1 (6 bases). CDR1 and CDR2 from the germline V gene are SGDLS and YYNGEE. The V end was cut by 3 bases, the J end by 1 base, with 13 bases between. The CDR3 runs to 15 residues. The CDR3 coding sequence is TGTGCCAGCAGCGCCCAGGGGAACCCCCAAGAGACCCAGTACTTC. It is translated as CASSAQGNPQETQYF.

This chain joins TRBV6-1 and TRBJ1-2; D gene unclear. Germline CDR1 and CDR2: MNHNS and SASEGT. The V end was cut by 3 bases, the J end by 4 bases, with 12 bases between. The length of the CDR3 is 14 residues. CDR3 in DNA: TGTGCCAGCAGTGATAGAGCCGCGGGCTATGGCTACACCTTC. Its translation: CASSDRAAGYGYTF.

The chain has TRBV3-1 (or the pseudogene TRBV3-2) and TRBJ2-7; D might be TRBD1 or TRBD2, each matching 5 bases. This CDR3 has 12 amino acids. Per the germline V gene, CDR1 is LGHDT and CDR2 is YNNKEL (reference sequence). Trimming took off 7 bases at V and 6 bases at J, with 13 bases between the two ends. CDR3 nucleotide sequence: TGTGCCAGCAACTCAAGGGGAGTCGAGCAGTACTTC. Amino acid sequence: CASNSRGVEQYF.

This CDR3 reads CASSGAGGRWTDTQYF. Here the CDR3 DNA reads TGTGCCAGCAGCGGGGCAGGGGGTAGATGGACAGATACGCAGTATTTT. This chain joins TRBV9 and TRBJ2-3, with 7 bases identical to TRBD1. CDR1 is SGDLS and CDR2 is YYNGEE in the germline V gene. CDR3 length: 16 amino acids. V dropped 3 bases and J dropped 3; count of bases not matched to a gene: 10. The full variable domain, with the rest looked up from reference TRBV9 and TRBJ2-3, is DSGVTQTPKHLITATGQRVTLRCSPRSGDLSVYWYQQSLDQGLQFLIQYYNGEERAKGNILERFSAQQFPDLHSELNLSSLELGDSALYFCASSGAGGRWTDTQYFGPGTRLTVL.

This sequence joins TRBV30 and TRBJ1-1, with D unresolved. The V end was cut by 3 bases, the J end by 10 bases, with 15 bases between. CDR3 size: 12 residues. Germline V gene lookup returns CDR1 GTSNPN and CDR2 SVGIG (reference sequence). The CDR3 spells CAWSSVGPTAFF. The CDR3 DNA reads TGTGCCTGGAGCTCCGTTGGGCCCACAGCTTTCTTT.